The 28 T cell receptor beta chains below come from one sample, sequenced in a study of CD8+ T cells in alopecia areata. Reverse transcription of extracted RNA yielded cDNA, which provided the sequencing template. Profiling relied on immunoSEQ multiplex PCR, and the TCRdb table lists in-frame clones only, not all of them. The sample holds some 130,000 clones, roughly 61% seen once. The sequenced sample was CD4+ T cells sorted from blood, obtained at week 0. The receptors were sampled from a human donor with alopecia areata.

The CDR3 spells CASSFRDSQETQYF. Written as DNA, the CDR3 is TGTGCCAGCAGCTTTAGGGACAGTCAAGAGACCCAGTACTTC. The rearrangement links TRBV7-8 to TRBJ2-5; 7 bases are a match to TRBD1. This CDR3 is built from 14 residues. Germline V gene data show CDR1 as SGHVS and CDR2 as FQNEAQ. V shed 3 bases, J shed 2 bases, and the junction held 3 bases outside the gene matches.

This clone was seen a single time. V and J are TRBV30 and TRBJ1-6; D unclear. Germline CDR1 GTSNPN, CDR2 SVGIG (reference sequence). CDR3 length: 11 amino acids. V lost 6 bases, J lost 9 bases, and 9 bases lay in between. Written as DNA, the CDR3 is TGTGCCTGTTGGGGTGGTTCACCCCTCCACTTT. Encoded protein: CACWGGSPLHF.

This clone was detected only once. The V call is TRBV9, the J call TRBJ2-4; D might be TRBD2 (6 bases). This CDR3 region has 16 residues. V was shortened by 4 bases and J by 5 bases, with 19 bases between the two germline ends. In germline, CDR1 is SGDLS, CDR2 YYNGEE. This CDR3 is CASSSRGLGQENIQYF. The CDR3 DNA is TGTGCCAGCAGCTCTAGGGGACTTGGCCAGGAAAACATTCAGTACTTC. Full variable domain (outside the CDR3, taken from reference TRBV9 and TRBJ2-4): DSGVTQTPKHLITATGQRVTLRCSPRSGDLSVYWYQQSLDQGLQFLIQYYNGEERAKGNILERFSAQQFPDLHSELNLSSLELGDSALYFCASSSRGLGQENIQYFGAGTRLSVL.

This clone has only a few counts. This sequence joins TRBV29-1 and TRBJ1-1, with D possibly being TRBD1 (6 bases). V was clipped by 7 bases and J by 1 base, with 13 bases between them. This CDR3 has 13 residues. Germline CDR1 is SQVTM and CDR2 is ANQGSEA. CDR3 DNA sequence: TGCAGCGCCGGCGGACAGTCGAACACTGAAGCTTTCTTT. This gives the protein CSAGGQSNTEAFF. Together with reference TRBV29-1 and TRBJ1-1, the CDR3 gives the full variable domain: SAVISQKPSRDICQRGTSLTIQCQVDSQVTMMFWYRQQPGQSLTLIATANQGSEATYESGFVIDKFPISRPNLTFSTLTVSNMSPEDSSIYLCSAGGQSNTEAFFGQGTRLTVV.

This clone showed up just once. J is TRBJ1-3 and V is TRBV5-6; 7 positions agree with TRBD1. CDR3 length: 15 amino acids. Germline trimming cut 4 bases from V and 0 bases from J; bases unmatched to any gene: 4. Germline V CDR1 and CDR2: SGHDT, YYEEEE. DNA of the CDR3: TGTGCCAGCAGCCGACAGGGCCTCTCTGGAAACACCATATATTTT. Residues: CASSRQGLSGNTIYF.

The V call is TRBV4-1, the J call TRBJ2-2, with D possibly matching TRBD2 (5 bases). CDR3 length equals 15 residues. Germline V CDR1 and CDR2: MGHRA, YSYEKL. Between the trimmed V and J ends, which lost 0 bases and 7 bases, there was a span of 12 bases. CDR3 nucleotides: TGCGCCAGCAGCCAAGATCCTAGCTTTGGCGGGGAGCTGTTTTTT. It translates to CASSQDPSFGGELFF.

V is TRBV6-5 and J is TRBJ1-1; 7 positions agree with TRBD1. Losses at the gene ends were 0 bases for V and 9 bases for J; bases not matched to a gene: 7. Germline V gives CDR1 MNHEY, CDR2 SVGAGI. The CDR3 extends over 14 amino acids. The CDR3 here is CASSYSYGTVKAFF. The CDR3 DNA sequence: TGTGCCAGCAGTTACTCTTACGGGACAGTTAAAGCTTTCTTT.

This clone was counted only a few times. The genes are TRBV7-8 and TRBJ1-5; weak D call: TRBD1 (6 bases). The ends were cut back, 8 bases at V and 1 base at J, with 12 bases in the middle. The CDR3 totals 14 residues. CDR1 and CDR2 (germline): SGHVS, FQNEAQ. CDR3 loop: CASGYRESNQPQHF. Written as DNA, the CDR3 is TGTGCCAGCGGCTACAGGGAAAGCAATCAGCCCCAGCATTTT.

Only one count was recorded for this clone. The rearrangement links TRBV7-9 to TRBJ2-7, with 10 bases fitting TRBD1. Looked up from germline, CDR1 is SEHNR and CDR2 is FQNEAQ (reference sequence). The V gene end was trimmed by 1 base and the J gene end by 3 bases; junction bases not matched to a gene: 3. The CDR3 loop spans 15 amino acids. CDR3 coding DNA: TGTGCCAGCAGCTTAGGGACAGGGGGAGGCTACGAGCAGTACTTC. It yields the protein CASSLGTGGGYEQYF. The full variable domain, in which reference TRBV7-9 and TRBJ2-7 provide the parts outside the CDR3, is DTGVSQNPRHKITKRGQNVTFRCDPISEHNRLYWYRQTLGQGPEFLTYFQNEAQLEKSRLLSDRFSAERPKGSFSTLEIQRTEQGDSAMYLCASSLGTGGGYEQYFGPGTRLTVT.

The chain carries TRBV6-5 and TRBJ1-6, with D possibly matching TRBD1 (6 bases). This CDR3 is 12 amino acids long. Trimming removed 6 bases at V and 9 bases at J, with 9 bases between. The germline V gene has CDR1 MNHEY and CDR2 SVGAGI. The CDR3 nucleotides read TGTGCCAGCAGACCACAGGGTTCACCCCTCCACTTT. Translating gives CASRPQGSPLHF.

This clone turned up a few times. The chain couples TRBV29-1 to TRBJ1-4, with D possibly being TRBD1 (6 bases). V lost 4 bases, J lost 2 bases, and 8 bases lay in between. The CDR3 is made up of 13 amino acids. Per germline, CDR1 SQVTM and CDR2 ANQGSEA. CDR3 sequence reads: CSVGRGTNEKLFF. DNA of the CDR3: TGCAGCGTTGGCAGGGGTACTAATGAAAAACTGTTTTTT.

This sequence joins TRBV29-1 and TRBJ2-1; maybe TRBD1 (6 bases). V gave up 6 bases and J gave up 0 bases, with 15 bases separating them. The CDR3 contains 15 residues. Germline CDR1 is SQVTM and CDR2 is ANQGSEA. The CDR3: CSVPRGLSSYNEQFF. For the CDR3, the DNA is TGCAGCGTGCCCAGGGGATTAAGCTCCTACAATGAGCAGTTCTTC.

J is TRBJ2-5 and V is TRBV10-3; 7 nucleotides match TRBD2. Per the germline V gene, CDR1 is ENHRY and CDR2 is SYGVKD. CDR3 size: 13 residues. The V segment lost 3 bases and the J segment 5 bases; nucleotides outside the gene matches: 3. CDR3 residues: CAISESSGETQYF. In DNA form, the CDR3 reads TGTGCCATCAGTGAATCTAGCGGCGAGACCCAGTACTTC.

This chain uses TRBV27 with TRBJ1-1; D is unclear. Germline V gene lookup returns CDR1 MNHEY and CDR2 SMNVEV (reference sequence). V was shortened by 0 bases and J by 1 base, with 18 bases between the two germline ends. The CDR3 runs to 18 residues. The chain's CDR3 is CASSLSLIGGWGNTEAFF. For the CDR3, the DNA is TGTGCCAGCAGTTTATCTCTTATCGGAGGGTGGGGGAACACTGAAGCTTTCTTT.

The chain combines TRBV7-2 with TRBJ2-5; TRBD2 agrees at 7 bases. The CDR3 runs 14 residues. Trimming removed 2 bases from V and 2 bases from J; junction bases left unmatched: 2. From germline, CDR1 is SGHTA and CDR2 FQGNSA. As DNA, the CDR3 is TGTGCCAGCAGCTTAATGGGGGGGCAAGAGACCCAGTACTTC. Protein sequence: CASSLMGGQETQYF. The variable domain in full, with the rest retrieved from reference TRBV7-2 and TRBJ2-5, is GAGVSQSPSNKVTEKGKDVELRCDPISGHTALYWYRQSLGQGLEFLIYFQGNSAPDKSGLPSDRFSAERTGGSVSTLTIQRTQQEDSAVYLCASSLMGGQETQYFGPGTRLLVL.

This clone has only a few counts. The chain combines TRBV29-1 with TRBJ2-1, with TRBD2 matching 7 bases. Germline assignment: CDR1 SQVTM and CDR2 ANQGSEA. This CDR3 has 15 amino acids. The ends lost 4 bases at V and 4 bases at J; junction bases unmatched: 10. The CDR3 loop is CSVGEPGRIYNEQFF. DNA of the CDR3: TGCAGCGTTGGGGAACCCGGGAGGATATACAATGAGCAGTTCTTC.

V and J are TRBV7-9 and TRBJ2-3; 7 bases match TRBD1. CDR1 is SEHNR and CDR2 is FQNEAQ in the germline V gene (reference sequence). V was clipped by 5 bases and J by 9 bases; unmatched bases: 8. CDR3 length: 13 residues. The CDR3 region is CASSQDRWETQYF. The CDR3 coding sequence is TGTGCCAGCAGCCAGGACAGGTGGGAGACGCAGTATTTT. Drawing the rest from reference TRBV7-9 and TRBJ2-3, the complete variable domain is DTGVSQNPRHKITKRGQNVTFRCDPISEHNRLYWYRQTLGQGPEFLTYFQNEAQLEKSRLLSDRFSAERPKGSFSTLEIQRTEQGDSAMYLCASSQDRWETQYFGPGTRLTVL.

This clone was seen a single time. The chain recombines TRBV29-1 with TRBJ2-7; TRBD1 matches 8 bases. Germline assignment: CDR1 SQVTM and CDR2 ANQGSEA. The V and J ends lost 5 bases and 0 bases, in that order; junction bases with no gene match: 3. The CDR3 spans 13 residues. CDR3 protein: CSVTGQASYEQYF. The CDR3 bases are TGCAGCGTTACGGGACAGGCCTCCTACGAGCAGTACTTC.

A remark on this clone: The junction shows a germline mismatch at one end, possibly a read error. The chain combines TRBV7-2 with TRBJ2-2; 9 bases fit TRBD1. The CDR3 covers 16 residues. Per germline, CDR1 SGHTA and CDR2 FQGNSA. CDR3 sequence: CASSLVQGANTGELFF. In DNA, the CDR3 is TGTGCCAGCAGCTTAGTACAGGGGGCGAATACCGGGGAGCTGTTTTTT.

The count of this clone is one. The rearrangement uses TRBV19 and TRBJ1-2; D might be TRBD1 (5 bases). The CDR3 is 12 amino acids. V was cut by 7 bases and J by 4 bases, with 10 bases left in between. Germline assignment: CDR1 LNHDA and CDR2 SQIVND (reference sequence). The CDR3: CASTDKSYGYTF. The CDR3 nucleotides read TGTGCCAGTACGGACAAGAGCTATGGCTACACCTTC.

The rearrangement links TRBV4-1 to TRBJ1-5; weak D call: TRBD1 (5 bases). The germline V and J ends were trimmed by 0 bases and 6 bases, with 15 bases remaining between them. This CDR3 has 16 amino acids. Germline CDR1 and CDR2: MGHRA and YSYEKL. CDR3 DNA: TGCGCCAGCAGCCAAGACGGGGCTCCCGGAGTTCAGCCCCAGCATTTT. It translates to CASSQDGAPGVQPQHF.

The V gene is TRBV2, the J gene TRBJ1-5; no definite D call. CDR3 length equals 15 residues. Trimming stripped 7 bases from V and 4 bases from J, with 17 bases between. Germline-derived CDR1 and CDR2 are SNHLY and FYNNEI. Here the CDR3 DNA reads TGTGCCAGCAACCGAGGAGTGGCAGCGAATCAGCCCCAGCATTTT. Encoded protein: CASNRGVAANQPQHF.

This chain connects TRBV27 to TRBJ2-6, with D tentatively TRBD2 (5 bases). Germline V lookup: CDR1 MNHEY, CDR2 SMNVEV (reference sequence). V was trimmed by 5 bases and J by 1 base, leaving 9 bases between them. CDR3 size: 15 residues. This CDR3 is CASSGRGSGANVLTF. CDR3 bases: TGTGCCAGCAGTGGCCGAGGGTCTGGGGCCAACGTCCTGACTTTC.

The rearrangement links TRBV2 to TRBJ2-4, with D unresolved. Germline CDR1 reads SNHLY; CDR2 reads FYNNEI. The germline V and J ends were trimmed by 1 base and 10 bases, with 8 bases remaining between them. The CDR3 covers 12 residues. Written as DNA, the CDR3 is TGTGCCAGCAGTGAAGACCGGAATATTCAGTACTTC. Translated: CASSEDRNIQYF. The full variable domain, rest sourced from reference TRBV2 and TRBJ2-4, is EPEVTQTPSHQVTQMGQEVILRCVPISNHLYFYWYRQILGQKVEFLVSFYNNEISEKSEIFDDQFSVERPDGSNFTLKIRSTKLEDSAMYFCASSEDRNIQYFGAGTRLSVL.

This chain uses TRBV30 with TRBJ2-3, with 10 bases that match TRBD2. The CDR3 loop spans 16 amino acids. Trimming at V came to 1 base and at J to 4 bases, leaving 8 bases not matched to a gene. Germline loops: CDR1 GTSNPN, CDR2 SVGIG (reference sequence). CDR3 amino acids: CAWSGATSGVADTQYF. The CDR3 DNA reads TGTGCCTGGAGTGGAGCAACTAGCGGGGTCGCAGATACGCAGTATTTT. The full variable domain, completed using reference TRBV30 and TRBJ2-3, is SQTIHQWPATLVQPVGSPLSLECTVEGTSNPNLYWYRQAAGRGLQLLFYSVGIGQISSEVPQNLSASRPQDRQFILSSKKLLLSDSGFYLCAWSGATSGVADTQYFGPGTRLTVL.

V gene TRBV9 combines with J gene TRBJ2-5; perhaps TRBD1 as D (7 bases). CDR1 is SGDLS, CDR2 YYNGEE, per germline. This CDR3 has 14 residues. Trimming shortened V by 2 bases and J by 2 bases, and 10 bases separated the two germline ends. The CDR3 loop is CASSVGGQQETQYF. CDR3 nucleotides: TGTGCCAGCAGCGTGGGGGGACAGCAAGAGACCCAGTACTTC.

The chain has TRBV9 and TRBJ1-5, with D unresolved. Germline V CDR1 and CDR2: SGDLS, YYNGEE. V was pared by 4 bases and J by 1 base, with 15 bases between. CDR3 length: 16 residues. CDR3: CASSQGIGGSNQPQHF. The CDR3 region has the DNA TGTGCCAGCAGCCAAGGTATAGGCGGAAGCAATCAGCCCCAGCATTTT.

The chain employs TRBV5-1 and TRBJ1-2, with D uncertain. CDR1 and CDR2 from the germline V gene are SGHRS and YFSETQ. Trimming pared 0 bases from V and 4 bases from J, leaving 16 bases between. This CDR3 is built from 16 residues. This CDR3 reads CASSLDPASPGYGYTF. DNA for the CDR3: TGCGCCAGCAGCTTGGACCCAGCGTCGCCTGGCTATGGCTACACCTTC.